This TCR beta chain comes out of a study of T cell changes during pregnancy in multiple sclerosis. Data came from immunoSEQ multiplex PCR; TCRdb stores just in-frame clones and leaves some out. The sample includes 40,000 to 50,000 clones, roughly 95% of them seen just once. This CDR3 region has 16 residues. V shed 3 bases and J 5 bases; nucleotides not matched to a gene: 11. Germline V gene sequence: CDR1 LNHDA, CDR2 SQIVND (reference sequence). This chain connects TRBV19 to TRBJ2-5; 8 bases match TRBD2. The receptor was isolated from a female donor with multiple sclerosis, enrolled in a pregnancy study. This specimen was CD4+ T cells from peripheral blood mononuclear cells, taken in the third trimester of pregnancy. The CDR3 loop is CASSMAPGGPRETQYF. The CDR3, as DNA: TGTGCCAGTAGTATGGCTCCGGGAGGGCCGCGGGAGACCCAGTACTTC.